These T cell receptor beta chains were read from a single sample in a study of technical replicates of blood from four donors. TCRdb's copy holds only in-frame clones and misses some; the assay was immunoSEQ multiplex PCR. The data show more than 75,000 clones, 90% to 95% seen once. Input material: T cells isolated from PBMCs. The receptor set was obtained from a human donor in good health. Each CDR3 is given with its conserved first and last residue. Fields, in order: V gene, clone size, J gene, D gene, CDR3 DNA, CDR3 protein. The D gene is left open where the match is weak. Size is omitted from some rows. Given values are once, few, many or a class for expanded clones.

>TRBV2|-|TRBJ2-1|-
TGTGCCAGCATCGAAACTAGCTCCTACAATGAGCAGTTCTTC
CASIETSSYNEQFF
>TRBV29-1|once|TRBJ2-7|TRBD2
TGCAGCGTAGGGACTAGCGGGGGTACGGGGTACGAGCAGTACTTC
CSVGTSGGTGYEQYF
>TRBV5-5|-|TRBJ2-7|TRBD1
TGTGCCAGCAGCTTGTCGCGGACAGGGGTAGCCTACGAGCAGTACTTC
CASSLSRTGVAYEQYF
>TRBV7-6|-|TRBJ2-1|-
TGTGCCAGCAGCTTGTCCCAAGGTGTGGCCAGGAACAATGAGCAGTTCTTC
CASSLSQGVARNNEQFF
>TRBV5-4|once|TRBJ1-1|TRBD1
TGTGCCAGCAGCTCCGGGACAGGGGATGCTTTCTTT
CASSSGTGDAFF
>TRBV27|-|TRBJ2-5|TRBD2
TGTGCCAGCAGTTTATCCCTAGCGGCCCAAGAGACCCAGTACTTC
CASSLSLAAQETQYF
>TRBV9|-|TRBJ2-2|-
TGTGCCAGCAGCGTACAGGGAGGAGGGGAGCTGTTTTTT
CASSVQGGGELFF
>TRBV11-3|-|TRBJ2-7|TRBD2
TGTGCCAGCAGCGCTCGAGGGACTAGCGGGAGGGCCTGTTGTAAGTACGAGCAGTACTTC
CASSARGTSGRACCKYEQYF
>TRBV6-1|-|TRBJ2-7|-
TGTGCCAGCAGGGAACGGGGGGCGGGGGACGAGCAGTACTTC
CASRERGAGDEQYF
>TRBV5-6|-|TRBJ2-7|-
TGTGCCAGCAGCTATCCAGGACAACCCTACGAGCAGTACTTC
CASSYPGQPYEQYF
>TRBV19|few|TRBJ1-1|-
TGTGCCAGTAGTATGCCAAGAGCTGAAGCTTTCTTT
CASSMPRAEAFF
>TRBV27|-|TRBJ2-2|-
TGTGCCAGCAGTCTCAGGGAGGCCGGGGAGCTGTTTTTT
CASSLREAGELFF
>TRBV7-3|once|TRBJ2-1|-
TGTGCCAGCAGCTCCCTGGCCTTCGGGGGGCCCAACAATGAGCAGTTCTTC
CASSSLAFGGPNNEQFF
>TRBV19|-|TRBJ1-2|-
TGTGCCAGTTCGGGGGGCACAGCAAAGCTAGCTAACTATGGCTACACCTTC
CASSGGTAKLANYGYTF
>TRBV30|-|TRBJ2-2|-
TGTGCCTGGAGGGGACACCCGAACACCGGGGAGCTGTTTTTT
CAWRGHPNTGELFF
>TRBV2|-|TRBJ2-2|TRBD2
TGTGCCAGCAGAGCGGGGATTAACACCGGGGAGCTGTTTTTT
CASRAGINTGELFF
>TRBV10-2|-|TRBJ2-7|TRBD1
TGCGCCAGCCGGCGGACAGGGGTCTACGAGCAGTACTTC
CASRRTGVYEQYF
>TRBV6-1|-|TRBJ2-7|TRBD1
TGTGCCAGCAGTGCTCAGACAGGGGCTGGAACCGAGCAGTACTTC
CASSAQTGAGTEQYF
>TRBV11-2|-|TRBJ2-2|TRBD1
TGTGCCAGCAGCAATTACAGGGGAACCGGGGAGCTGTTTTTT
CASSNYRGTGELFF
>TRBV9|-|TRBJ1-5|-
TGTGCCAGCAGCGTAGAAGGAGGGGATTATAGCAATCAGCCCCAGCATTTT
CASSVEGGDYSNQPQHF
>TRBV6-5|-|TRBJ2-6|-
TGTGCCAGCTCCGCGGGGAACTCTGGGGCCAACGTCCTGACTTTC
CASSAGNSGANVLTF
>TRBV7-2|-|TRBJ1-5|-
TGTGCCAGCAGCTTAGGATCGGACAGATTAAATCAGCCCCAGCATTTT
CASSLGSDRLNQPQHF
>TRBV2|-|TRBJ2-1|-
TGTGCCAGCGGAAAAGAACAGGGCGCCTACAATGAGCAGTTCTTC
CASGKEQGAYNEQFF
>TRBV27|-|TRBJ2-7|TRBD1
TGTGCCAGCGGGATTGGACAGGTCTACGAGCAGTACTTC
CASGIGQVYEQYF
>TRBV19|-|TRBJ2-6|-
TGTGCCAGTAGTATAACAGGAAGCCCTGGGGCCAACGTCCTGACTTTC
CASSITGSPGANVLTF
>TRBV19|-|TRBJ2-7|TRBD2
TGTGCCAGTAGTATCTCCTCGGGGGGGACCTACGAGCAGTACTTC
CASSISSGGTYEQYF
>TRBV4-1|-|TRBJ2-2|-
TGCGCCAGCAGCCAAGGCTTTTCGGCAGGGTTTGCCACATTTAACACCGGGGAGCTGTTTTTT
CASSQGFSAGFATFNTGELFF
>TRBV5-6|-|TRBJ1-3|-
TGTGCCAGCAGCTCCCCTTCACAGAGTGGAAACACCATATATTTT
CASSSPSQSGNTIYF
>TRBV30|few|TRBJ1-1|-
TGTGCCTGGACACCCCAGATGAACACTGAAGCTTTCTTT
CAWTPQMNTEAFF
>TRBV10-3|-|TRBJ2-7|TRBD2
TGTGCCATCAGCAGGACTAGCGGGAGTGCGTTTGACGAGCAGTACTTC
CAISRTSGSAFDEQYF
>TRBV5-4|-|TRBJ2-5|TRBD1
TGTGCCAGCAGCCAAAAAGGACAGGGGAGGGAAGAGACCCAGTACTTC
CASSQKGQGREETQYF
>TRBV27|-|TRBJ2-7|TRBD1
TGTGCCAGCACCACCCACCCCGGGACAGGGCTCTACGAGCAGTACTTC
CASTTHPGTGLYEQYF
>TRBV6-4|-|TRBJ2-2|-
TGTGCCAGCAGTGACCTGCGAGGCCGCCCCGGGGAGCTGTTTTTT
CASSDLRGRPGELFF
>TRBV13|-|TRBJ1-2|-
TGTGCCAGCAGCCCCGGGACAACGAATAACTATGGCTACACCTTC
CASSPGTTNNYGYTF
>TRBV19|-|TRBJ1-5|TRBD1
TGTGCCAGTAGTATCATAGGACAGGGACTTTTAAATCAGCCCCAGCATTTT
CASSIIGQGLLNQPQHF
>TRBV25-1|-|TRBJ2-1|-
TGTGCCAGCAGTGAATTCGATGAGCAGTTCTTC
CASSEFDEQFF
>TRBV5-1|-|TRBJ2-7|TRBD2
TGCGCCAGCGGTCGGACTAGCGGGAGTAGGGACGAGCAGTACTTC
CASGRTSGSRDEQYF
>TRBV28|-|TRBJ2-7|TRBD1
TGTGCCAGCAGTTTATCGGGACAGGCTTCAGTTGAGCAGTACTTC
CASSLSGQASVEQYF
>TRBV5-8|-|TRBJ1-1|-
TGTGCCAGCAGCTTCACAGGGACCTCCCTGATGAACACTGAAGCTTTCTTT
CASSFTGTSLMNTEAFF
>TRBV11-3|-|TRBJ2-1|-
TGTGCCAGCAGCTTAGACGGTACGGGAACCTACAATGAGCAGTTCTTC
CASSLDGTGTYNEQFF
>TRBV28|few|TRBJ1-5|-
TGTGCCAGCAGTTTTAGTCCGGCAGGGATAGATCAGCCCCAGCATTTT
CASSFSPAGIDQPQHF
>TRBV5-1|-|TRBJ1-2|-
TGCGCCAGCAGCTTGGCGGGGAGGGACTATGGCTACACCTTC
CASSLAGRDYGYTF
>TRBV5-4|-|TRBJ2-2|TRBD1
TGTGCCAGCAGCACGGGACAGCCATACACCGGGGAGCTGTTTTTT
CASSTGQPYTGELFF
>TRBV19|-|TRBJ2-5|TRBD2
TGTGCCAGTAGGTTAGCGGGCGGGGGGGATCTACAAGAGACCCAGTACTTC
CASRLAGGGDLQETQYF
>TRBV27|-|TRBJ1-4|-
TGTGCCAGCAGACGGACAGCTGCAACTAATGAAAAACTGTTTTTT
CASRRTAATNEKLFF
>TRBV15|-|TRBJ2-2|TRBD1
TGTGCCACCAACTACGCGACAGGGTTCGCGAACACCGGGGAGCTGTTTTTT
CATNYATGFANTGELFF